These 7 T cell receptor beta chains originate from one sample sequenced in a study of response to subunit inactivated influenza vaccine. Using its own MiXCR run on the RT-PCR reads, TCRdb lists one record per CDR3 protein. The data hold approximately 500,000 distinct CDR3 sequences, with around 13% observed a single time. Here the sequenced sample was PBMCs from blood, taken 45 days after vaccination. The receptor source for this set is a man aged 50 or older who received an inactivated influenza vaccine.

This clonotype was counted between two and nine times. This chain joins TRBV7-2 and TRBJ2-7; TRBD2 matches at 8 bases. J lost 0 bases, V lost 4 bases, and 5 bases had no gene match. CDR3 size: 15 residues. From germline, CDR1 is SGHTA and CDR2 FQGNSA. The CDR3 is CASSSAGTSSYEQYF. The CDR3 DNA is TGTGCCAGCAGCTCTGCCGGGACTAGCTCCTACGAGCAGTACTTC. The full variable domain, its missing parts supplied by reference TRBV7-2 and TRBJ2-7, is GAGVSQSPSNKVTEKGKDVELRCDPISGHTALYWYRQSLGQGLEFLIYFQGNSAPDKSGLPSDRFSAERTGGSVSTLTIQRTQQEDSAVYLCASSSAGTSSYEQYFGPGTRLTVT.

The rearrangement links TRBV28 to TRBJ2-7; 9 positions agree with TRBD1. This CDR3 spans 11 amino acids. The germline CDR1 and CDR2 sequences are MDHEN and SYDVKM. The J segment lost 13 bases and the V segment lost 2 bases, leaving 3 bases of the junction unmatched. CDR3 sequence: CASSLGTGKYF. Here the CDR3 DNA reads TGTGCCAGCAGTTTAGGGACAGGGAAATACTTC.

The J gene is TRBJ2-6, the V gene TRBV29-1; the D gene is possibly TRBD2 (5 bases). CDR1 SQVTM and CDR2 ANQGSEA come from the germline V gene. The CDR3 has 13 amino acids. V lost 4 bases to trimming and J lost 4 bases, with 8 bases between them. The CDR3 nucleotides are TGCAGCGTTGGAGGGCTCGGGGCCAACGTCCTGACTTTC. Protein product: CSVGGLGANVLTF.

This clonotype was counted between two and nine times. This sequence joins TRBV4-2 and TRBJ2-1; 8 bases are shared with TRBD2. Germline V gene sequence: CDR1 LGHNA, CDR2 YNFKEQ. J lost 7 bases, V lost 4 bases, and 24 bases had no gene match. The CDR3 loop spans 20 amino acids. The CDR3 DNA reads TGTGCCAGCAGCCTGTCACGGGGACTTGCGAGGGCGGGGGGTACTAATGAGCAGTTCTTC. Its protein is CASSLSRGLARAGGTNEQFF.

The table lists this clonotype with many counts. V and J are TRBV5-4 and TRBJ1-2; D not certain. The length of the CDR3 is 14 residues. V was cut by 0 bases and J by 0 bases, with 6 bases left in between. Germline V lookup: CDR1 SGHNT, CDR2 YYREEE (reference sequence). CDR3 amino acids: CASSLDGTNYGYTF. For the CDR3, the DNA is TGTGCCAGCAGCTTGGACGGAACTAACTATGGCTACACCTTC.

The V call is TRBV20-1, the J call TRBJ2-7; D is possibly TRBD1 or TRBD2 (5 bases each). The CDR3 consists of 15 residues. V lost 0 bases and J 3 bases, leaving 15 bases between the germline ends. Germline V gene lookup returns CDR1 DFQATT and CDR2 SNEGSKA (reference sequence). The CDR3 loop reads CSARDPGRSLYEQYF. DNA for the CDR3: TGCAGTGCTAGAGATCCGGGGCGCTCCCTCTACGAGCAGTACTTC.

This clonotype was counted a few times. The V gene is TRBV15, the J gene TRBJ2-3; D possibly corresponds to TRBD2 (5 bases). Germline CDR1 reads LNHNV; CDR2 reads YYDKDF (reference sequence). The CDR3 is 16 amino acids. With 1 base removed from V and 2 bases from J, the gap between germline ends came to 13 bases. CDR3 bases: TGTGCCACCAGCAGAGTTGGCGGGCCCGCCACAGATACGCAGTATTTT. Protein: CATSRVGGPATDTQYF.